The sequence of this T cell receptor beta chain was determined in a study of Graves' ophthalmopathy and Graves' hyperthyroidism. General observations from the study: The authors also found most expanded thyroid clonotypes above 0.001 frequency in blood. With just over 70% sensitivity and around 79% specificity, the model predicted ophthalmopathy progression.

Ten or more counts support this clonotype. Its cognate antigen is unknown. Amplified material comprised TCR beta CDR3 regions derived from RNA transcripts. RT-PCR was first run with HTBI primers, then multiplex PCR in a second round. TCRdb re-called the multiplex PCR reads through MiXCR, storing one row per CDR3 protein. The data show 400,000 to 500,000 distinct CDR3 sequences, around 20% seen once. Cases classed as stable hyperthyroidism had no ophthalmopathy within 18 months of follow-up. Clinical symptoms, serum thyroxine, TRAb, thyroid ultrasound and orbital computed tomography determined diagnosis. V gave up 0 bases and J gave up 3 bases, with 12 bases separating them. This CDR3 region has 15 residues. Per the germline V gene, CDR1 is SGHTA and CDR2 is FQGNSA.

Sequencing was carried out using peripheral blood. The J gene is TRBJ2-7, the V gene TRBV7-2; D is possibly TRBD1 (6 bases). This clonotype originated in a woman aged 18-29 years with stable Graves' hyperthyroidism. This chain's CDR3 is CASSLAAGDLYEQYF. Here the CDR3 DNA reads TGTGCCAGCAGCTTAGCGGCAGGGGATCTCTACGAGCAGTACTTC.